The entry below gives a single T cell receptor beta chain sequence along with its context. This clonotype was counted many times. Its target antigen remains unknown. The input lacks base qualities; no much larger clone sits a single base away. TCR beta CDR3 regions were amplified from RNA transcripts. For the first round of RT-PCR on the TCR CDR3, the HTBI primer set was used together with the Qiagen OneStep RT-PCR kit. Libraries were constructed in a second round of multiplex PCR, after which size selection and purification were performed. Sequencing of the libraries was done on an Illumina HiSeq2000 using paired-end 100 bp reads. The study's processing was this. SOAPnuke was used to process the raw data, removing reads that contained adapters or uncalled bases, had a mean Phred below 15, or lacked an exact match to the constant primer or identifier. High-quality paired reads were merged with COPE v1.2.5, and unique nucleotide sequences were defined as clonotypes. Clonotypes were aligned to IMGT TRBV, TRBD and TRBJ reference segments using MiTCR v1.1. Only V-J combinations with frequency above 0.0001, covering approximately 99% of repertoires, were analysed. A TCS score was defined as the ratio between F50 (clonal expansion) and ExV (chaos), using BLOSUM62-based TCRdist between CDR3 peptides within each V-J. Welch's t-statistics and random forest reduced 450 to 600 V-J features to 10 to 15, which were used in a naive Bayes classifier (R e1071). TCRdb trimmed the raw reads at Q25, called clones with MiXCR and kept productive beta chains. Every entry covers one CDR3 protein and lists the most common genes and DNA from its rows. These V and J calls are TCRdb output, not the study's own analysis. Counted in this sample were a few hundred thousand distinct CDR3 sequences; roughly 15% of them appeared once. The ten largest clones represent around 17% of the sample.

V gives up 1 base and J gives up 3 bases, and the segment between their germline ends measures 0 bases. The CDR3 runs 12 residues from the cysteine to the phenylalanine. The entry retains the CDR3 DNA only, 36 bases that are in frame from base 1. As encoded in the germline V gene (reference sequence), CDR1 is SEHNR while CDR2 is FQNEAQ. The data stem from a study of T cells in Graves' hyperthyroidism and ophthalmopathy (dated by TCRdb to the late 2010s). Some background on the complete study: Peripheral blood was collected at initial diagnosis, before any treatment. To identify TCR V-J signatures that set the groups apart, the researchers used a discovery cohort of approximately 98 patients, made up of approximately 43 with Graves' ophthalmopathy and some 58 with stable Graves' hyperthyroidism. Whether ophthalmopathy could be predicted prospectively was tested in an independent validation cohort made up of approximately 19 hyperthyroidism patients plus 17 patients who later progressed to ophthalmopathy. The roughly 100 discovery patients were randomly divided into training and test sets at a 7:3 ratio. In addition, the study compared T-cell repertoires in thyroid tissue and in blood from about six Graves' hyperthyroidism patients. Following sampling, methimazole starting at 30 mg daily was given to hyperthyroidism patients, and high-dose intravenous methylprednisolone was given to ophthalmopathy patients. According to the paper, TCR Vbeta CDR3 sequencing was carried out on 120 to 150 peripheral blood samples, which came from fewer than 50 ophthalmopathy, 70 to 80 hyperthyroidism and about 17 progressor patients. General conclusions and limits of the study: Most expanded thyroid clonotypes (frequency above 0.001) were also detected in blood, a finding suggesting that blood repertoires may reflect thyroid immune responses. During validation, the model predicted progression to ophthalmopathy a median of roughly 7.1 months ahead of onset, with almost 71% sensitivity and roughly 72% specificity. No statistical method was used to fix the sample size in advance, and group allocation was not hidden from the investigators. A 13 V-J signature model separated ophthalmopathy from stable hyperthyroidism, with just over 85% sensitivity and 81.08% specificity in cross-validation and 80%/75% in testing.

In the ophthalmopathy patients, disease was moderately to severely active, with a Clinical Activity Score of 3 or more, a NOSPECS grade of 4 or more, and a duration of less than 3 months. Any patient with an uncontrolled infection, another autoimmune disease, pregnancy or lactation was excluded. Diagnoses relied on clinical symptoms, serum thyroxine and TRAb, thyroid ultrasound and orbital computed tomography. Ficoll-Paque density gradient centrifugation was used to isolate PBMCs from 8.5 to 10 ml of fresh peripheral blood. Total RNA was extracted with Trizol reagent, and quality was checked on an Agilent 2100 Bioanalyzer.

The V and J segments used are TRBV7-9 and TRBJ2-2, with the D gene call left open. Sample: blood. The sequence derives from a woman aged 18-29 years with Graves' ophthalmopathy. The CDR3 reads CASSLDTGELFF. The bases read TGTGCCAGCAGCTTAGACACCGGGGAGCTGTTTTTT.